These 8 T cell receptor beta chains share one sample of origin, sequenced in a study of blood T cell repertoires in COVID-19. Only in-frame clones appear in the TCRdb table, and some are missing; sequencing was by immunoSEQ multiplex PCR. The sample lists under 100,000 clones; 81% were seen once. Sequenced sample: peripheral blood. The receptors stem from an elderly man with active or convalescent COVID-19.

The chain joins TRBV6-5 to TRBJ1-2, with D maybe TRBD1 (6 bases). CDR1 and CDR2 (germline): MNHEY, SVGAGI. This CDR3 has 15 amino acids. Trimming took 7 bases from V and 0 from J, leaving 15 bases between them. The CDR3 sequence is CASTTYREANYGYTF. CDR3 in DNA: TGTGCCAGCACTACTTACAGGGAAGCTAACTATGGCTACACCTTC.

The rearrangement uses TRBV19 and TRBJ1-2; the match to TRBD1 covers 7 bases. Unmatched junction bases numbered 3, after V lost 5 bases and J lost 3 bases. The germline gives CDR1 LNHDA, CDR2 SQIVND (reference sequence). CDR3 length equals 13 residues. The CDR3 loop reads CASSARGDYGYTF. The CDR3 DNA reads as TGTGCCAGTAGTGCCAGGGGGGACTATGGCTACACCTTC.

The chain employs TRBV3-1 (or the pseudogene TRBV3-2) and TRBJ2-5, with 10 nucleotides matching TRBD2. After removal of 4 bases from V and 5 bases from J, the junction contained 7 bases not matched to a gene. Germline assignment: CDR1 LGHDT and CDR2 YNNKEL (reference sequence). This CDR3 has 15 amino acids. The CDR3 DNA is TGTGCCAGCAGCCTAGGACTAGCGGTCGGGGAGACCCAGTACTTC. Its translation: CASSLGLAVGETQYF.

V and J are TRBV5-4 and TRBJ1-2; perhaps TRBD1 as D (6 bases). The length of the CDR3 is 15 residues. The ends were cut back, 1 base at V and 10 bases at J, with 20 bases in the middle. Germline V lookup: CDR1 SGHNT, CDR2 YYREEE (reference sequence). CDR3 bases: TGTGCCAGCAGCTTGTGGTCGGACGCCAGGGGAGTCTACACCTTC. It encodes CASSLWSDARGVYTF.

This clone came up a few times. V is TRBV30 and J is TRBJ1-1; D not certain. The CDR3 spans 15 residues. V lost 3 bases, J lost 5 bases, and 19 bases lay in between. Looked up from germline, CDR1 is GTSNPN and CDR2 is SVGIG (reference sequence). CDR3 sequence reads: CAWSRQLGKATEAFF. The CDR3 DNA is TGTGCCTGGAGCCGCCAGCTCGGGAAGGCGACTGAAGCTTTCTTT.

This chain connects TRBV5-1 to TRBJ2-2; no definite D call. This CDR3 region has 14 residues. Germline assignment: CDR1 SGHRS and CDR2 YFSETQ. V dropped 2 bases and J dropped 0 bases, with 5 bases sitting between them. This CDR3 reads CASSFAANTGELFF. DNA of the CDR3: TGCGCCAGCAGCTTTGCGGCGAACACCGGGGAGCTGTTTTTT. Full variable domain (remainder filled in from reference TRBV5-1 and TRBJ2-2): KAGVTQTPRYLIKTRGQQVTLSCSPISGHRSVSWYQQTPGQGLQFLFEYFSETQRNKGNFPGRFSGRQFSNSRSEMNVSTLELGDSALYLCASSFAANTGELFFGEGSRLTVL.

The V and J genes are TRBV9 and TRBJ2-3; D gene uncertain. Trimming shortened V by 0 bases and J by 6 bases, and 11 bases separated the two germline ends. This CDR3 is built from 14 residues. The germline gives CDR1 SGDLS, CDR2 YYNGEE. Here the CDR3 DNA reads TGTGCCAGCAGCGTAGCTCTCCCGGAGGATACGCAGTATTTT. This translates into CASSVALPEDTQYF.

The J gene is TRBJ1-4, the V gene TRBV4-3, with D tentatively TRBD1 (6 bases). In germline, CDR1 is LGHNA, CDR2 YSLEER. CDR3 length: 17 residues. Trimming took 0 bases from V and 8 from J, leaving 19 bases between them. The CDR3 coding sequence is TGCGCCAGCAGCCAAGATTCCCACAGGGCCTTCGGGGAAAAACTGTTTTTT. As protein: CASSQDSHRAFGEKLFF.